This is a list of T cell receptor beta chains from one sample in a study of vaccination effects on CD4 cells after COVID-19. Method: immunoSEQ multiplex PCR; TCRdb's copy keeps in-frame clones and lacks some. Here the sample spans more than 50,000 clones, roughly 81% being singletons. These receptors have no known antigen. This specimen consisted of CD4+ T cells from PBMCs cultured with HCoV-229E spike peptides, obtained before COVID-19 vaccination. These receptors came from a human donor who received a COVID-19 vaccine. CDR3s include the opening cysteine and the closing phenylalanine or tryptophan. D genes are given only for firm matches. Size tells how often a clone was seen (once, few, many) or the class of an expanded clone, and some rows leave it out.

J,size,D,V,DNA,CDR3
TRBJ2-6,.,.,TRBV7-8,TGTGCCAGCAGCTTCCTAGGGGGGGCTGGGGCCAACGTCCTGACTTTC,CASSFLGGAGANVLTF
TRBJ1-4,.,.,TRBV2,TGTGCCTCCCGAGGGGGGCTCCCAAGGTCTAATGAAAAACTGTTTTTT,CASRGGLPRSNEKLFF
TRBJ2-1,.,.,TRBV21-1,TGTGCCAGCCTCGGGGATGAGCAGTTCTTC,CASLGDEQFF
TRBJ2-3,once,.,TRBV5-1,TGCGCCAGCAAGGTCCAGTTTGGCACAGATACGCAGTATTTT,CASKVQFGTDTQYF
TRBJ2-1,few,.,TRBV7-2,TGTGCCAGCAGCTTACGCAGGGATGCCTACAATGAGCAGTTCTTC,CASSLRRDAYNEQFF
TRBJ2-5,.,TRBD1,TRBV5-1,TGCGCCAGCAGCCTTCTAACAGGGGGTAACTTAAAGACCCAGTACTTC,CASSLLTGGNLKTQYF
TRBJ1-4,.,TRBD1,TRBV2,TGTGCCAGCAGTTTCGACAGGGCTGAAAAACTGTTTTTT,CASSFDRAEKLFF
TRBJ1-2,.,.,TRBV30,TGTGCCTGGAGTCGGTCCCCCACTACCTGGGGAAACTATGGCTACACCTTC,CAWSRSPTTWGNYGYTF
TRBJ1-6,.,.,TRBV6-5,TGTGCCAGCAATCTACAGGGTACGAATTCACCCCTCCACTTT,CASNLQGTNSPLHF
TRBJ1-2,.,.,TRBV19,TGTGCCAGTATCGGGACTGGGTGGGGCGGCTACACCTTC,CASIGTGWGGYTF
TRBJ1-2,.,TRBD1,TRBV6-5,TGTGCCAGCAGGCCCATCGGGACAGGGGGTGGCTACACCTTC,CASRPIGTGGGYTF
TRBJ1-1,.,.,TRBV5-1,TGCGCCTCCTATTTGGACTCCACCTTGAACACTGAAGCTTTCTTT,CASYLDSTLNTEAFF
TRBJ1-2,once,TRBD1,TRBV6-1,TGTGCCAGCAGTGGGGGGCCCGGACAGGGGGTGACTGGCTATGGCTACACCTTC,CASSGGPGQGVTGYGYTF
TRBJ1-5,few,.,TRBV18,TGTGCCAGCTCACCAGGAGGGGGGACCCTAGCCAATCAGCCCCAGCATTTT,CASSPGGGTLANQPQHF
TRBJ2-4,once,.,TRBV28,TGTGCCAGCAGTTGGGACAAAGTAGCCAAAAACATTCAGTACTTC,CASSWDKVAKNIQYF
TRBJ1-2,.,.,TRBV28,TGTGCCTCCGCGGGCAGGGTCTATGGCTACACCTTC,CASAGRVYGYTF
TRBJ1-2,.,TRBD1,TRBV11-2,TGTGCCAGCAGCTTAGGGGGACAGGGGAATGGCTACACCTTC,CASSLGGQGNGYTF
TRBJ1-6,few,.,TRBV18,TGTGCCAGCTCACCACCAAGGGGCCAAGGATCTAAAGGATCCTATAATTCACCCCTCCACTTT,CASSPPRGQGSKGSYNSPLHF
TRBJ2-2,.,.,TRBV10-1,TGCGCTACCAGACTATCCCCGAACACCGGGGAGCTGTTTTTT,CATRLSPNTGELFF
TRBJ1-2,few,TRBD1,TRBV18,TGTGCCAGCTCCCCGACCCGAGACAGGGGCCAGGGCTACACCTTC,CASSPTRDRGQGYTF
TRBJ1-4,.,TRBD1,TRBV6-5,TGTGCCAGCAGCAGGGACAGGGGCGAAAAACTGTTTTTT,CASSRDRGEKLFF
TRBJ2-3,.,TRBD2,TRBV4-2,TGTGCCAGCAGCCGGAATAGCGGGGAAGACACAGATACGCAGTATTTT,CASSRNSGEDTDTQYF
TRBJ1-4,few,TRBD1,TRBV5-1,TGCGCCAGCAGGGACAGGGGTGGAGAAAAACTGTTTTTT,CASRDRGGEKLFF
TRBJ1-4,.,.,TRBV27,TGTGCCAGCAGTTTATTTACAGTGGGTGAAAAACTGTTTTTT,CASSLFTVGEKLFF
TRBJ1-2,.,.,TRBV2,TGTGCCAGCAGACAGGGCGACTATGGCTACACCTTC,CASRQGDYGYTF
TRBJ1-2,.,.,TRBV12-3/TRBV12-4,TGTGCCAGCAGACCGACCGAAAGCTATGGCTACACCTTC,CASRPTESYGYTF
TRBJ2-5,.,TRBD2,TRBV20-1,TGCAGTGCTAGTAGCGGGGTACCTCAAGAGACCCAGTACTTC,CSASSGVPQETQYF